Here is one TCR beta chain with its context. Its antigen is not identified. The TCRbeta library was prepared with unique molecular identifiers. TCRdb re-derived calls from the PCR reads in MiXCR, one entry per CDR3 protein. The table has approximately 98,000 distinct CDR3 sequences, about 6% seen once. This sample stems from a study of T-cell reconstitution after alpha-beta-depleted transplantation in children. Study results and caveats: Day-60 TCRbeta diversity that was high in some patients was derived from surviving recipient T cells and thymic progenitors. Reportedly, only several hundred clones from non-depleted graft cells drove alpha-beta T-cell counts at about two months.

Germline V gives CDR1 LNHDA, CDR2 SQIVND (reference sequence). V shed 8 bases and J shed 3 bases, with 11 bases lying between them. This CDR3 has 13 residues. The receptor was derived from a male patient aged 2-10 years who had a stem cell transplant for acute lymphoblastic leukemia, so the T cells may come from the graft donor. The starting material was PBMCs, mostly from graft donor cells, obtained 360 days after TCRalphabeta/CD19-depleted stem cell transplant. The chain recombines TRBV19 with TRBJ2-1, with a tentative D call TRBD2 (6 bases). The CDR3 nucleotides are TGTGCCAGTGGGGCGGGGATCTACAATGAGCAGTTCTTC. Amino acids: CASGAGIYNEQFF.